The 26 T cell receptor beta chains reported below all come from one sample, sequenced in a study of metastatic and nonmetastatic thyroid tumors. No patient had received any treatment before thyroid surgery. TCRdb re-called the PCR reads via MiXCR. Of tens of thousands of clones detected, 14% appear once; the ten largest clones hold about 7%. Specimen: blood. The receptors were sampled from a male donor with papillary thyroid cancer or a benign thyroid nodule (not recorded which). Some clones in this sample may be carry-over from other donors' samples.

This clone showed up many times. The V call is TRBV6-6, the J call TRBJ1-5; D is unclear. Between the trimmed V and J ends, which lost 0 bases and 1 base, there was a span of 7 bases. There are 15 residues in the CDR3. Germline CDR1 reads MNHNY; CDR2 reads SVGAGI (reference sequence). The DNA of the CDR3 is TGTGCCAGCAGTTACTCGAAGGCGAGCAATCAGCCCCAGCATTTT. Translating it yields CASSYSKASNQPQHF.

In this sample, this clone turned up many times. The CDR3 is CASSSTGQGVGEQFF. The DNA for the CDR3 is TGTGCCAGCAGTTCTACGGGACAGGGTGTTGGTGAGCAGTTCTTC. This sequence joins TRBV28 and TRBJ2-1, with 9 bases lining up with TRBD1. The CDR3 is 15 residues long. Germline CDR1 is MDHEN and CDR2 is SYDVKM. V lost 4 bases, J lost 9 bases, and 10 bases stayed unmatched.

This clone was recorded many times. V is TRBV6-1 and J is TRBJ2-3; D remains unclear. The germline CDR1 and CDR2 sequences are MNHNS and SASEGT. The ends were cut back, 5 bases at V and 1 base at J, with 10 bases in the middle. This CDR3 is built from 14 residues. The CDR3 reads CASSSYPRTDTQYF. The CDR3 nucleotides read TGTGCCAGCAGTTCTTACCCACGCACAGATACGCAGTATTTT.

This clone was seen at least ten times. The V call is TRBV28, the J call TRBJ1-5, with a weak D call TRBD1 (5 bases). The V and J ends lost 4 bases and 4 bases respectively, with 11 bases between them. The CDR3 contains 14 residues. CDR1 and CDR2 from the germline V gene are MDHEN and SYDVKM. CDR3 loop: CASSSAGGNQPQHF. In DNA form, the CDR3 reads TGTGCCAGCAGTTCGGCGGGGGGGAATCAGCCCCAGCATTTT.

This clone was recorded at least ten times. The chain links TRBV28 to TRBJ1-5; D gene ambiguous. The CDR3 is 12 amino acids. V lost 3 bases and J lost 9, with 9 bases in between. Germline V CDR1 and CDR2: MDHEN, SYDVKM. CDR3 sequence reads: CASSFRYGPQHF. CDR3 nucleotides: TGTGCCAGCAGTTTTAGGTATGGGCCCCAGCATTTT.

This clone was detected ten times or more. This sequence joins TRBV20-1 and TRBJ2-7; no reliable D call. Germline CDR1 is DFQATT and CDR2 is SNEGSKA (reference sequence). V gave up 1 base and J gave up 0 bases, with 7 bases separating them. This CDR3 comprises 13 residues. CDR3 amino acids: CSARGLFSYEQYF. The CDR3 DNA sequence: TGCAGTGCTAGAGGACTCTTCTCCTACGAGCAGTACTTC.

This clone came up many times. The J gene is TRBJ1-2, the V gene TRBV20-1; D is unresolved. V was shortened by 1 base and J by 6 bases, with 9 bases between the two germline ends. The germline CDR1 and CDR2 sequences are DFQATT and SNEGSKA (reference sequence). The CDR3 runs 12 residues. DNA of the CDR3: TGCAGTGCTAGAGCGGGCCCCCATGGCTACACCTTC. This gives the protein CSARAGPHGYTF.

This sequence joins TRBV6-2 or TRBV6-3 and TRBJ1-1; 9 positions match TRBD1. Germline V lookup: CDR1 MNHEY, CDR2 SVGEGT. The CDR3 is 14 residues long. With 3 bases clipped from V and 10 bases from J, the junction kept 9 bases outside the gene matches. The CDR3 sequence: CASSYQGQGGRAFF. For the CDR3, the DNA is TGTGCCAGCAGTTATCAGGGACAGGGTGGGAGAGCTTTCTTT.

This clone was found many times. The chain joins TRBV4-2 to TRBJ1-5; 8 bases agree with TRBD1. V lost 5 bases, J lost 2 bases, and 14 bases stayed unmatched. There are 18 residues in the CDR3. From germline, CDR1 is LGHNA and CDR2 YNFKEQ. CDR3 sequence: CASSITGGTRSRNQPQHF. In nucleotides, the CDR3 is TGTGCCAGCAGCATAACAGGGGGAACCCGTAGTCGCAATCAGCCCCAGCATTTT.

This clone came up many times. This chain uses TRBV19 with TRBJ1-1; TRBD1 matches at 7 bases. The V segment lost 6 bases and the J segment 5 bases; nucleotides outside the gene matches: 15. Germline V gene data show CDR1 as LNHDA and CDR2 as SQIVND (reference sequence). The CDR3 loop spans 16 amino acids. DNA of the CDR3: TGTGCCAGTAGACCTTATCACGAGGGGGCGCGGACTGAAGCTTTCTTT. Translating gives CASRPYHEGARTEAFF.

This clone was seen at least ten times. The chain joins TRBV7-8 to TRBJ1-5; TRBD1 might be the D (6 bases). The CDR3 sequence is 16 residues long. Germline CDR1 SGHVS, CDR2 FQNEAQ. V shed 3 bases and J shed 1 base, with 13 bases lying between them. The CDR3 DNA sequence: TGTGCCAGCAGCTTCCTATGGGGGGCGAGCAATCAGCCCCAGCATTTT. It is translated as CASSFLWGASNQPQHF.

This clone has a count of ten or more. Other DNA sequences in the same sample also yield this CDR3. The chain carries TRBV19 and TRBJ2-2, with 8 bases lining up with TRBD1. With 9 bases clipped from V and 6 bases from J, the junction kept 9 bases outside the gene matches. The CDR3 runs 14 residues. Germline assignment: CDR1 LNHDA and CDR2 SQIVND (reference sequence). CDR3 sequence: CASTRTGSAGELFF. CDR3 in DNA: TGTGCCAGCACCCGGACAGGGTCGGCCGGGGAGCTGTTTTTT. The complete variable domain, with remaining parts taken from reference TRBV19 and TRBJ2-2, reads DGGITQSPKYLFRKEGQNVTLSCEQNLNHDAMYWYRQDPGQGLRLIYYSQIVNDFQKGDIAEGYSVSREKKESFPLTVTSAQKNPTAFYLCASTRTGSAGELFFGEGSRLTVL.

At least ten counts were recorded for this clone. The chain recombines TRBV6-2 or TRBV6-3 with TRBJ2-7; 7 bases line up with TRBD1. Trimming at V came to 7 bases and at J to 3 bases, leaving 12 bases not matched to a gene. Looked up from germline, CDR1 is MNHEY and CDR2 is SVGEGT. The CDR3 contains 15 residues. CDR3 residues: CASTRDSLSRYEQYF. The CDR3 DNA reads as TGTGCCAGCACCCGGGACAGCCTAAGCCGCTACGAGCAGTACTTC.

For this clone: This clone may be a read error of a much larger clone one base away. This specimen includes other DNA sequences encoding the same CDR3. CDR3 sequence reads: CATSDWGLAGDGPAETQYF. The CDR3 nucleotides are TGTGCCACCAGTGATTGGGGACTAGCTGGAGACGGTCCGGCGGAGACCCAGTACTTC. The gene calls are TRBV24-1 and TRBJ2-5; 9 positions agree with TRBD2. The CDR3 sequence is 19 residues long. After removal of 2 bases from V and 5 bases from J, the junction contained 17 bases not matched to a gene. Germline V gene data show CDR1 as KGHDR and CDR2 as SFDVKD.

This clone came up many times. The rearrangement uses TRBV20-1 and TRBJ2-1; the D call may be TRBD1 or TRBD2 (8 bases each). This CDR3 contains 20 residues. Between the trimmed V and J ends, which lost 3 bases and 5 bases, there was a span of 32 bases. Germline-derived CDR1 and CDR2 are DFQATT and SNEGSKA (reference sequence). DNA for the CDR3: TGCAGTGCTAGGAGGGGTGGACAGGGTTACGGGAGGGCCTTGGACAATGAGCAGTTCTTC. Its protein product is CSARRGGQGYGRALDNEQFF.

This clone was detected many times. This chain connects TRBV6-2 or TRBV6-3 to TRBJ2-7, with D tentatively TRBD1 (6 bases). The CDR3 is 12 residues long. Per germline, CDR1 MNHEY and CDR2 SVGEGT. With 1 base removed from V and 5 bases from J, the gap between germline ends came to 6 bases. In nucleotides, the CDR3 is TGTGCCAGCAGTTACTACAGGGACGAGCAGTACTTC. This encodes CASSYYRDEQYF.

Only a few counts were recorded for this clone. The J gene is TRBJ2-2, the V gene TRBV24-1, with D perhaps TRBD1 or TRBD2 (5 bases each). The CDR3 is 16 amino acids. Germline CDR1 and CDR2: KGHDR and SFDVKD. V lost 2 bases and J 7 bases, leaving 16 bases between the germline ends. The CDR3 DNA reads TGTGCCACCAGTGATTCCCGGGGACGGATCAACGGGGAGCTGTTTTTT. Amino acid sequence: CATSDSRGRINGELFF.

This clone has at least ten counts. This chain connects TRBV20-1 to TRBJ2-6, with 7 bases aligning to TRBD1. The V gene end was trimmed by 5 bases and the J gene end by 0 bases; junction bases not matched to a gene: 10. The CDR3 has 17 residues. Germline values: CDR1 DFQATT, CDR2 SNEGSKA (reference sequence). CDR3 nucleotides: TGCAGTGCTCCTACAGGGGCCTTAAGCTCTGGGGCCAACGTCCTGACTTTC. Translated: CSAPTGALSSGANVLTF.

This clone has a count of ten or more. The genes are TRBV29-1 and TRBJ2-6; D not certain. The CDR3 covers 14 residues. Trimming cost V 3 bases and J 2 bases, with 8 bases left between them. CDR1 SQVTM and CDR2 ANQGSEA come from the germline V gene. The CDR3: CSVDPGPGANVLTF. The CDR3 DNA is TGCAGCGTTGACCCAGGACCTGGGGCCAACGTCCTGACTTTC.

The table lists this clone with many counts. The V and J genes are TRBV9 and TRBJ1-2, with D perhaps TRBD1 (5 bases). Germline V CDR1 and CDR2: SGDLS, YYNGEE. V dropped 3 bases and J dropped 7 bases, with 16 bases sitting between them. CDR3 size: 14 residues. CDR3 in amino acids: CASSATTGRGGYTF. DNA of the CDR3: TGTGCCAGCAGCGCCACCACGGGAAGGGGTGGCTACACCTTC. Combining the CDR3 with reference TRBV9 and TRBJ1-2 gives the whole variable domain DSGVTQTPKHLITATGQRVTLRCSPRSGDLSVYWYQQSLDQGLQFLIQYYNGEERAKGNILERFSAQQFPDLHSELNLSSLELGDSALYFCASSATTGRGGYTFGSGTRLTVV.

This clone was observed a few times. Possible read error: a much larger clone is one base away. The V gene is TRBV6-1, the J gene TRBJ2-5, with D possibly matching TRBD2 (6 bases). The CDR3 totals 13 residues. The germline CDR1 and CDR2 sequences are MNHNS and SASEGT. The V and J ends lost 7 bases and 4 bases respectively, with 13 bases between them. The CDR3 DNA is TGTGCCAGCATCACCCGTAGCGGAGAGACCCAGTACTTC. This encodes CASITRSGETQYF.

This clone occurred many times. The chain links TRBV5-6 to TRBJ2-1; 7 nucleotides line up with TRBD1. The CDR3 loop spans 11 amino acids. Trimming at V came to 2 bases and at J to 15 bases, leaving 5 bases not matched to a gene. CDR1 is SGHDT, CDR2 YYEEEE, per germline. The CDR3 coding sequence is TGTGCCAGCAGCTTTGACAGGGTTTTGTTCTTC. It is translated as CASSFDRVLFF.

The table lists this clone with many counts. An end of the junction does not agree with germline; a read error may underlie this. This sample also contains other DNA sequences that code for the same CDR3. This chain connects TRBV7-7 to TRBJ2-5; 8 nucleotides align to TRBD1. The CDR3 extends over 13 amino acids. From germline, CDR1 is SSHAT and CDR2 FNYEAQ (reference sequence). The CDR3 reads CASSSTGEETQYF. In DNA, the CDR3 is TGTGCTAGCAGCTCGACAGGGGAAGAGACCCAGTACTTC. The whole variable domain, filled in from reference TRBV7-7 and TRBJ2-5, reads GAGVSQSPRYKVTKRGQDVTLRCDPISSHATLYWYQQALGQGPEFLTYFNYEAQPDKSGLPSDRFSAERPEGSISTLTIQRTEQRDSAMYRCASSSTGEETQYFGPGTRLLVL.

Of note for this clone: This may be a read error, as it is one base from a much larger clone. CDR3 sequence: CASSFPTSGREQYF. The CDR3 nucleotides are TGTGCCAGCAGCTTTCCGACTAGCGGGAGAGAGCAGTACTTC. The V and J genes are TRBV7-9 and TRBJ2-7; 12 nucleotides agree with TRBD2. Germline assignment: CDR1 SEHNR and CDR2 FQNEAQ (reference sequence). The CDR3 length is 14 residues. V gave up 3 bases and J gave up 7 bases; unmatched junction bases: 4.

This clone showed up just a few times. Other DNA sequences in the sample encode the same CDR3. This chain uses TRBV5-6 with TRBJ2-2; 11 bases match TRBD2. Germline trimming cut 0 bases from V and 8 bases from J; bases unmatched to any gene: 6. The CDR3 has 16 residues. Germline V gene lookup returns CDR1 SGHDT and CDR2 YYEEEE. CDR3 nucleotides: TGTGCCAGCAGCTTGGAACTAGCGGGGGACAGAGGGGAGCTGTTTTTT. Protein product: CASSLELAGDRGELFF.

V usage is TRBV20-1 and J usage is TRBJ2-3; the D is unclear. CDR1 is DFQATT and CDR2 is SNEGSKA in the germline V gene (reference sequence). V lost 0 bases, J lost 1 base, and 8 bases lay in between. The CDR3 runs 14 residues. In nucleotides, the CDR3 is TGCAGTGCTAGAGATATCGCGGGCACAGATACGCAGTATTTT. Amino acid sequence: CSARDIAGTDTQYF.